Here is one T cell receptor beta chain with its context. This entry belongs to a study of technical replicates of blood from a few donors. The CDR3 has 15 amino acids. The V and J ends lost 8 bases and 5 bases, in that order; junction bases with no gene match: 12. From germline, CDR1 is MNHNS and CDR2 SASEGT. Sequencing was performed with immunoSEQ multiplex PCR; in TCRdb, only in-frame clones are kept and a portion is missing. The sample gives about 79,000 clones, roughly 94% of which show up once; under 0.3% is in the top ten. The V call is TRBV6-1, the J call TRBJ2-1; TRBD1 aligns across 7 bases. Sequencing was done on a sample of T cells isolated from PBMCs. This clonotype originated in a human donor in good health. In DNA form, the CDR3 reads TGTGCCAGCGGGACCGGGACAGCCTTTGACAATGAGCAGTTCTTC. It yields the protein CASGTGTAFDNEQFF.